One sample yielded the 26 T cell receptor beta chains listed below, sequenced in a study of CD8+ T cells in alopecia areata. Treatment of the sample: oral pan-JAK inhibitor, 5-10 mg twice daily. Isolated RNA was reverse transcribed into cDNA used as the sequencing template. Measured with immunoSEQ multiplex PCR; TCRdb has only the in-frame clones, and not every one. The sample contains roughly 200,000 clones, less than 45% of which appear only once. The source material was CD4+ T cells sorted from blood, sampled at approximately week 36, from a patient treated with tofacitinib. The source is a human donor with alopecia areata.

DNA for the CDR3: TGTGCCAGCAGCTTAGTATCCAGCACGGGCGAGCAGTACTTC. Translated, it gives CASSLVSSTGEQYF. The chain links TRBV7-8 to TRBJ2-7; D call uncertain. Trimming pared 1 base from V and 6 bases from J, leaving 13 bases between. The CDR3 has 14 amino acids. Germline V gene sequence: CDR1 SGHVS, CDR2 FQNEAQ.

The V call is TRBV5-1, the J call TRBJ2-7; D is undetermined. The CDR3 sequence is 14 residues long. V lost 0 bases and J 3 bases, leaving 10 bases between the germline ends. Germline V gives CDR1 SGHRS, CDR2 YFSETQ. The CDR3 reads CASSLDHRNYEQYF. The CDR3 bases are TGCGCCAGCAGCTTGGATCATCGGAACTACGAGCAGTACTTC.

With regard to this clone: The likely explanation is a read error, given a far larger clone one base away. The rearrangement joins TRBV7-8 to TRBJ1-2; 7 positions match TRBD1. Germline V gives CDR1 SGHVS, CDR2 FQNEAQ. The CDR3 consists of 13 residues. The J segment lost 2 bases and the V segment lost 5 bases, leaving 2 bases of the junction unmatched. CDR3 sequence: CASSQTGNYGYTF. The CDR3 region has the DNA TGTGCCAGCAGCCAGACAGGGAACTATGGCTACACCTTC.

V gene TRBV2 combines with J gene TRBJ1-1; D is undetermined. CDR1 is SNHLY and CDR2 is FYNNEI in the germline V gene. Trimming took 4 bases from V and 6 from J, leaving 6 bases between them. This CDR3 contains 11 residues. CDR3 region: CASSGGSEAFF. CDR3 bases: TGTGCCAGCAGTGGAGGGTCTGAAGCTTTCTTT.

The chain employs TRBV7-2 and TRBJ2-3; weak D call: TRBD2 (6 bases). The CDR3 extends over 15 amino acids. V was clipped by 3 bases and J by 7 bases, with 17 bases between them. Germline lookup yields CDR1 SGHTA and CDR2 FQGNSA. In DNA form, the CDR3 reads TGTGCCAGCAGCTTTAGCGGAAATCGAGGCAATACGCAGTATTTT. Its translation: CASSFSGNRGNTQYF.

V usage is TRBV10-3 and J usage is TRBJ1-5; D is perhaps TRBD1 (5 bases). V was shortened by 3 bases and J by 7 bases, with 13 bases between the two germline ends. Germline V lookup: CDR1 ENHRY, CDR2 SYGVKD. This CDR3 has 14 residues. CDR3 residues: CAISEQPGVQPQHF. The CDR3 bases are TGTGCCATCAGTGAACAACCGGGGGTACAGCCCCAGCATTTT.

This clone appeared a single time. The chain is built from TRBV7-9 and TRBJ2-5, with 10 bases fitting TRBD2. After removal of 3 bases from V and 5 bases from J, the junction contained 3 bases not matched to a gene. In germline, CDR1 is SEHNR, CDR2 FQNEAQ (reference sequence). The CDR3 runs to 14 residues. In DNA, the CDR3 is TGTGCCAGCAGCTTGGCTAGCGGGAGCGAGACCCAGTACTTC. This codes for CASSLASGSETQYF.

The chain uses TRBV7-9 and TRBJ2-5; TRBD1 matches at 7 bases. There are 15 residues in the CDR3. The trim removed 1 base at V and 3 bases at J, leaving 5 bases unmatched. The V gene's germline CDR1 is SEHNR and CDR2 FQNEAQ (reference sequence). The CDR3 nucleotides read TGTGCCAGCAGCTTAGGGGCCGGGACAGAAGAGACCCAGTACTTC. Amino acid sequence: CASSLGAGTEETQYF.

The chain recombines TRBV29-1 with TRBJ2-2; possible D gene TRBD2, 6 bases. V was pared by 5 bases and J by 6 bases, with 19 bases between. Germline V gives CDR1 SQVTM, CDR2 ANQGSEA. The CDR3 loop spans 15 amino acids. CDR3 coding DNA: TGCAGCGTTCGGTTGTTTGCGGGGCCCTCCGGGGAGCTGTTTTTT. As protein: CSVRLFAGPSGELFF.

The chain combines TRBV6-6 with TRBJ1-2, with 11 nucleotides matching TRBD1. V shed 7 bases and J 1 base; nucleotides not matched to a gene: 5. Germline CDR1 and CDR2: MNHNY and SVGAGI (reference sequence). The CDR3 is 15 amino acids. CDR3 DNA sequence: TGTGCCAGCACCCAGGACAGGGGGCTTAACTATGGCTACACCTTC. Its translation is CASTQDRGLNYGYTF.

The genes are TRBV7-9 and TRBJ1-2; no reliable D call. Germline V gene data show CDR1 as SEHNR and CDR2 as FQNEAQ (reference sequence). V shed 5 bases and J shed 6 bases, with 16 bases lying between them. This CDR3 is built from 14 residues. The chain's CDR3 is CASSTEFQENGYTF. Written as DNA, the CDR3 is TGTGCCAGCAGCACAGAGTTCCAGGAAAATGGCTACACCTTC. The full variable domain, with the rest looked up from reference TRBV7-9 and TRBJ1-2, is DTGVSQNPRHKITKRGQNVTFRCDPISEHNRLYWYRQTLGQGPEFLTYFQNEAQLEKSRLLSDRFSAERPKGSFSTLEIQRTEQGDSAMYLCASSTEFQENGYTFGSGTRLTVV.

CDR3 sequence: CASSPLATTGETQYF. The CDR3 region has the DNA TGTGCCAGCAGCCCTCTAGCGACGACGGGGGAGACCCAGTACTTC. This rearrangement joins TRBV9 to TRBJ2-5; maybe TRBD2 (6 bases). The CDR3 consists of 15 residues. Germline V gene sequence: CDR1 SGDLS, CDR2 YYNGEE. V lost 4 bases and J lost 5, with 18 bases in between.

The CDR3 reads CASSAPPRQNSYNEQFF. DNA of the CDR3: TGTGCCAGCAGCGCTCCCCCCAGACAGAACTCCTACAATGAGCAGTTCTTC. V and J are TRBV9 and TRBJ2-1, with D possibly TRBD1 on 5 matching bases. Germline loops: CDR1 SGDLS, CDR2 YYNGEE. The CDR3 is made up of 17 amino acids. Trimming left V 3 bases short and J 0 bases short, with 16 bases between.

The chain uses TRBV7-2 and TRBJ1-5; possibly TRBD1 for D (6 bases). The V gene's germline CDR1 is SGHTA and CDR2 FQGNSA. V lost 6 bases, J lost 5 bases, and 11 bases lay in between. This CDR3 region has 13 residues. The CDR3 DNA reads TGTGCCAGCAGGTCGAACAGGGATCAGCCCCAGCATTTT. It codes for CASRSNRDQPQHF.

The chain recombines TRBV6-5 with TRBJ1-1; D is uncertain. The V end lost 2 bases, the J end lost 7 bases, and 11 bases lay between the germline ends. Germline CDR1 is MNHEY and CDR2 is SVGAGI. The CDR3 has 13 residues. The CDR3 bases are TGTGCCAGCAGTTACAGCCGGGTGGGTGAAGCTTTCTTT. This translates into CASSYSRVGEAFF.

This clone was seen more than once but under ten times. This rearrangement joins TRBV7-9 to TRBJ1-4, with TRBD1 matching 9 bases. The J segment lost 7 bases and the V segment lost 4 bases, leaving 7 bases of the junction unmatched. In germline, CDR1 is SEHNR, CDR2 FQNEAQ (reference sequence). The CDR3 has 15 amino acids. CDR3 nucleotide sequence: TGTGCCAGCAGCTCGTACAGGGGGCTGGGTGAAAAACTGTTTTTT. As protein: CASSSYRGLGEKLFF.

The rearrangement links TRBV5-1 to TRBJ2-3; 10 bases match TRBD2. CDR1 is SGHRS and CDR2 is YFSETQ in the germline V gene. The CDR3 extends over 19 amino acids. The ends lost 0 bases at V and 2 bases at J; junction bases unmatched: 12. The CDR3: CASSLVSSGRRGTTDTQYF. DNA of the CDR3: TGCGCCAGCAGCTTGGTCTCTAGCGGGAGAAGGGGGACCACAGATACGCAGTATTTT.

This clone was detected only a few times. The chain couples TRBV4-3 to TRBJ2-5; 10 nucleotides agree with TRBD2. In germline, CDR1 is LGHNA, CDR2 YSLEER. The junction had 11 bases not matched to a gene; V was cut back by 0 bases and J by 4 bases. This CDR3 is built from 18 residues. CDR3 in amino acids: CASSQEVSSGRAGETQYF. The CDR3 bases are TGCGCCAGCAGCCAAGAGGTTTCAAGCGGGAGGGCCGGAGAGACCCAGTACTTC.

The V and J genes are TRBV7-9 and TRBJ2-5; D remains ambiguous. The V end was cut by 0 bases, the J end by 2 bases, with 7 bases between. CDR1 is SEHNR, CDR2 FQNEAQ, per germline (reference sequence). This CDR3 is built from 14 residues. The chain's CDR3 is CASSLAGIQETQYF. The DNA for the CDR3 is TGTGCCAGCAGCTTAGCGGGCATACAAGAGACCCAGTACTTC.

Details on this clone: Additional DNA sequences in this sample encode the identical CDR3. This chain joins TRBV20-1 and TRBJ2-7; D uncertain. The ends were cut back, 5 bases at V and 1 base at J, with 6 bases in the middle. This CDR3 is built from 11 residues. CDR1 and CDR2 (germline): DFQATT, SNEGSKA (reference sequence). The CDR3 region has the DNA TGCAGTGCTTCCCAGTCCTACGAGCAGTACTTC. Its protein is CSASQSYEQYF.

This clone was counted only a few times. V gene TRBV29-1 combines with J gene TRBJ2-1; TRBD2 matches at 14 bases. CDR1 is SQVTM, CDR2 ANQGSEA, per germline. V lost 6 bases and J lost 8; bases outside the gene matches: 15. The CDR3 is 17 residues long. The CDR3 nucleotides read TGCAGCGTGAGGCACCGACTAGCGGGAGGGGTTAAGTATGAGCAGTTCTTC. Translated: CSVRHRLAGGVKYEQFF.

V usage is TRBV5-1 and J usage is TRBJ2-5; perhaps TRBD2 as D (6 bases). The CDR3 extends over 14 amino acids. V shed 4 bases and J shed 5 bases, with 15 bases lying between them. Per the germline V gene, CDR1 is SGHRS and CDR2 is YFSETQ. In DNA form, the CDR3 reads TGCGCCAGCAGCCAAGGGACGGGGAGGGAGACCCAGTACTTC. This codes for CASSQGTGRETQYF.

This clone was counted between two and nine times. The rearrangement joins TRBV5-1 to TRBJ2-1; 12 bases map to TRBD2. With V trimmed by 4 bases and J by 8 bases, 7 bases remained unmatched. This CDR3 comprises 15 residues. Germline V gene data show CDR1 as SGHRS and CDR2 as YFSETQ. The CDR3 sequence is CASSPGLAGRDEQFF. The CDR3 DNA follows: TGCGCCAGCAGCCCTGGACTAGCGGGAAGGGATGAGCAGTTCTTC.

The chain uses TRBV5-1 and TRBJ2-7; D is undetermined. The germline gives CDR1 SGHRS, CDR2 YFSETQ. Trimming left V 3 bases short and J 6 bases short, with 22 bases between. The CDR3 covers 16 residues. CDR3 bases: TGCGCCAGCAGCTCATCTCCGGGCTACAAGTGGGGCGAGCAGTACTTC. This sequence encodes CASSSSPGYKWGEQYF.

The chain joins TRBV5-1 to TRBJ1-1; D is uncertain. This CDR3 has 13 residues. In germline, CDR1 is SGHRS, CDR2 YFSETQ. V gave up 6 bases and J gave up 4 bases, with 13 bases separating them. Written as DNA, the CDR3 is TGCGCCAGCAACTCCCCGGGAAGCACTGAAGCTTTCTTT. It is translated as CASNSPGSTEAFF. Based on the CDR3 plus reference TRBV5-1 and TRBJ1-1, the full variable domain is KAGVTQTPRYLIKTRGQQVTLSCSPISGHRSVSWYQQTPGQGLQFLFEYFSETQRNKGNFPGRFSGRQFSNSRSEMNVSTLELGDSALYLCASNSPGSTEAFFGQGTRLTVV.

This chain uses TRBV19 with TRBJ2-3, with 10 bases fitting TRBD2. V shed 8 bases and J 0 bases; nucleotides not matched to a gene: 2. The CDR3 covers 14 residues. The germline CDR1 and CDR2 sequences are LNHDA and SQIVND (reference sequence). The chain's CDR3 is CASEREGSTDTQYF. CDR3 bases: TGTGCCAGTGAGCGGGAGGGTAGCACAGATACGCAGTATTTT.